This TCR beta chain was captured in a study of persistence of HIV-infected CD4 T cells. The study, taken as a whole, reports: Antigen-responding cells were enriched for degenerate expanded CDR3beta sequences.

Sequencing used immunoSEQ version 4 in survey mode. The assay was immunoSEQ multiplex PCR, and TCRdb's table has in-frame clones only and misses some. Of 46,000 or so clones in the sample, under 85% are singletons; the top ten hold under 3.5%. The stimulus was lysate of CMV-infected fibroblasts, roughly 9.2 ug/mL. Sorted nonresponding memory CD4+ T cells were CD40L-negative, CD69-negative, CD45RO-high. A word on this clone: The antigen is unknown.

V dropped 8 bases and J dropped 3 bases, with 14 bases sitting between them. CDR1 is LNHDA, CDR2 SQIVND, per germline (reference sequence). The CDR3 contains 13 residues. The chain joins TRBV19 to TRBJ2-7; TRBD1 or TRBD2 may be the D gene (5 bases each). This receptor was identified in an adult man with HIV who was CMV-seropositive. Sequences were derived from CD4+ T cells sorted from PBMCs after roughly 18-hour stimulation, sampled from a patient who received antiretroviral therapy. The CDR3 DNA is TGTGCCAGTCGTAACGGTGGGGGCTACGAGCAGTACTTC. Its protein product is CASRNGGGYEQYF. Filled out from reference TRBV19 and TRBJ2-7, the complete variable domain reads DGGITQSPKYLFRKEGQNVTLSCEQNLNHDAMYWYRQDPGQGLRLIYYSQIVNDFQKGDIAEGYSVSREKKESFPLTVTSAQKNPTAFYLCASRNGGGYEQYFGPGTRLTVT.